This passage covers 21 T cell receptor beta chains from one sample sequenced in a study of T cell repertoires in cytomegalovirus infection. Using its own MiXCR run on the reads, TCRdb lists one record per CDR3 protein. Among about 490,000 distinct CDR3 sequences listed, over 9% were seen once. Material for sequencing was PBMCs. The receptors come from a human donor in good health (CMV status not recorded). Some clones in this sample may be carry-over from other donors' samples.

This clonotype was picked up many times. V is TRBV10-3 and J is TRBJ1-5; D unresolved. The CDR3 has 13 amino acids. Per germline, CDR1 ENHRY and CDR2 SYGVKD. Trimming left V 4 bases short and J 3 bases short, with 7 bases between. DNA for the CDR3: TGTGCCATCAGTGGAGACATCAATCAGCCCCAGCATTTT. Translating gives CAISGDINQPQHF.

This clonotype has at least ten counts. The V and J genes are TRBV7-9 and TRBJ1-1, with D perhaps TRBD1 (6 bases). The V gene's germline CDR1 is SEHNR and CDR2 FQNEAQ (reference sequence). V lost 10 bases and J lost 1, with 19 bases in between. This CDR3 is built from 15 residues. Here the CDR3 DNA reads TGTGCCATCCTACCCTCGGGACATTCGAACACTGAAGCTTTCTTT. Its translation: CAILPSGHSNTEAFF.

This clonotype has ten or more counts. This sequence joins TRBV7-9 and TRBJ2-5; tentatively, D is TRBD1 or TRBD2 (5 bases each). Trimming stripped 3 bases from V and 4 bases from J, with 12 bases between. This CDR3 is built from 14 residues. Germline V gene sequence: CDR1 SEHNR, CDR2 FQNEAQ (reference sequence). The CDR3 sequence is CASSLTMRGETQYF. CDR3 nucleotide sequence: TGTGCCAGCAGCTTGACCATGAGGGGAGAGACCCAGTACTTC.

This clonotype occurred many times. This chain connects TRBV7-3 to TRBJ1-2; 8 positions match TRBD1. The CDR3 is 15 amino acids. Germline CDR1 and CDR2: SGHTA and FQGTGA. Trimming at V came to 5 bases and at J to 4 bases, leaving 9 bases not matched to a gene. CDR3 sequence: CASSEGQGRLYGYTF. Written as DNA, the CDR3 is TGTGCCAGCAGCGAAGGACAGGGCCGACTCTATGGCTACACCTTC.

With respect to this clonotype: A much larger clonotype is one base distant, so this may be a read error. J is TRBJ2-4 and V is TRBV4-1; 8 nucleotides agree with TRBD1. The CDR3 totals 17 residues. The ends lost 2 bases at V and 3 bases at J; junction bases unmatched: 9. Germline CDR1 and CDR2: MGHRA and YSYEKL. The CDR3 nucleotides are TGCGCCAGCAGCCAATATAATCCGGACAGGGACAAAAACATTCAGTACTTC. Translated, it gives CASSQYNPDRDKNIQYF.

This clonotype was counted many times. This CDR3 reads CSEGGTTETQYF. CDR3 bases: TGCAGCGAGGGCGGAACTACCGAGACCCAGTACTTC. The chain links TRBV29-1 to TRBJ2-5; D is unclear. The CDR3 loop spans 12 amino acids. Trimming stripped 7 bases from V and 5 bases from J, with 14 bases between. The germline V gene encodes CDR1 SQVTM and CDR2 ANQGSEA. Looking up the rest from reference TRBV29-1 and TRBJ2-5 gives the full variable domain: SAVISQKPSRDICQRGTSLTIQCQVDSQVTMMFWYRQQPGQSLTLIATANQGSEATYESGFVIDKFPISRPNLTFSTLTVSNMSPEDSSIYLCSEGGTTETQYFGPGTRLLVL.

This clonotype appeared a single time. The chain combines TRBV27 with TRBJ1-2; D perhaps matches TRBD1 (6 bases). V was cut by 0 bases and J by 8 bases, with 13 bases left in between. There are 14 residues in the CDR3. Germline CDR1 MNHEY, CDR2 SMNVEV (reference sequence). CDR3 region: CASSLSEQGNGYTF. The DNA of the CDR3 is TGTGCCAGCAGTTTATCGGAGCAGGGGAACGGCTACACCTTC.

This clonotype was detected many times. The chain links TRBV6-5 to TRBJ2-2, with 7 bases aligning to TRBD2. The junction had 8 bases not matched to a gene; V was cut back by 4 bases and J by 6 bases. The CDR3 extends over 15 amino acids. Germline CDR1 reads MNHEY; CDR2 reads SVGAGI. The CDR3 here is CASSFSGLKAGELFF. CDR3 DNA sequence: TGTGCCAGCAGTTTTAGCGGGCTAAAGGCCGGGGAGCTGTTTTTT.

This clonotype was counted many times. The chain couples TRBV7-2 to TRBJ2-1; weak D call: TRBD2 (6 bases). This CDR3 has 15 amino acids. V shed 5 bases and J shed 2 bases, with 13 bases lying between them. CDR1 is SGHTA and CDR2 is FQGNSA in the germline V gene. This chain's CDR3 is CASSIDSGTYNEQFF. CDR3 coding DNA: TGTGCCAGCAGCATAGATAGCGGAACCTACAATGAGCAGTTCTTC.

Here the CDR3 DNA reads TGCAGTCCGGAGGGGGATCAAAATGGCTACACCTTC. Translating it yields CSPEGDQNGYTF. The chain links TRBV20-1 to TRBJ1-2; the D gene is possibly TRBD1 (6 bases). Germline loops: CDR1 DFQATT, CDR2 SNEGSKA (reference sequence). V was pared by 8 bases and J by 6 bases, with 16 bases between. The CDR3 has 12 residues.

This rearrangement joins TRBV27 to TRBJ2-3; 7 bases line up with TRBD1. Germline assignment: CDR1 MNHEY and CDR2 SMNVEV (reference sequence). J lost 2 bases, V lost 6 bases, and 2 bases had no gene match. The CDR3 runs to 13 residues. The CDR3 nucleotides are TGTGCCAGCAGGACAGGGCACACAGATACGCAGTATTTT. Its translation is CASRTGHTDTQYF.

This clonotype was seen at least ten times. CDR3 protein: CASSLGLVDTQYF. The CDR3 DNA follows: TGTGCCAGCAGCTTAGGACTTGTGGATACGCAGTATTTT. The chain recombines TRBV7-8 with TRBJ2-3, with D hard to call. The CDR3 loop spans 13 amino acids. CDR1 is SGHVS and CDR2 is FQNEAQ in the germline V gene. V was trimmed by 1 base and J by 6 bases, leaving 8 bases between them.

This chain links TRBV3-1 with TRBJ1-1; a weak D match, TRBD1 (5 bases). The CDR3 is made up of 14 amino acids. CDR1 and CDR2 (germline): LGHDT, YNNKEL (reference sequence). V lost 6 bases and J lost 4, with 15 bases in between. The CDR3 coding sequence is TGTGCCAGCAGGTTCCGGGACTCGGGCACTGAAGCTTTCTTT. It translates to CASRFRDSGTEAFF. Based on the CDR3 plus reference TRBV3-1 and TRBJ1-1, the full variable domain is DTAVSQTPKYLVTQMGNDKSIKCEQNLGHDTMYWYKQDSKKFLKIMFSYNNKELIINETVPNRFSPKSPDKAHLNLHINSLELGDSAVYFCASRFRDSGTEAFFGQGTRLTVV.

At least ten counts were recorded for this clonotype. J is TRBJ2-7 and V is TRBV14; 7 bases are shared with TRBD1. Germline V gene data show CDR1 as SGHDN and CDR2 as FVKESK. The CDR3 sequence is 16 residues long. J was trimmed by 0 bases and V by 3 bases; bases with no gene match: 8. CDR3 nucleotide sequence: TGTGCCAGCAGCCAGATTCCGGGACAGTCCTCCTACGAGCAGTACTTC. Its translation: CASSQIPGQSSYEQYF. Full variable domain (outside the CDR3, taken from reference TRBV14 and TRBJ2-7): EAGVTQFPSHSVIEKGQTVTLRCDPISGHDNLYWYRRVMGKEIKFLLHFVKESKQDESGMPNNRFLAERTGGTYSTLKVQPAELEDSGVYFCASSQIPGQSSYEQYFGPGTRLTVT.

This clonotype was observed at least ten times. V gene TRBV29-1 combines with J gene TRBJ1-2; D remains ambiguous. Germline-derived CDR1 and CDR2 are SQVTM and ANQGSEA. The CDR3 contains 11 residues. The V and J ends lost 1 base and 4 bases respectively, with 4 bases between them. CDR3 nucleotides: TGCAGCGTTGAAGGGGGCTATGGCTACACCTTC. This codes for CSVEGGYGYTF.

This clonotype was seen many times. CDR3: CASSFLSGTDTQYF. As DNA, the CDR3 is TGTGCCAGCAGCTTCCTGAGCGGCACAGATACGCAGTATTTT. The gene calls are TRBV7-3 and TRBJ2-3; no firm D call. V lost 3 bases and J 1 base, leaving 8 bases between the germline ends. Germline assignment: CDR1 SGHTA and CDR2 FQGTGA. The CDR3 covers 14 residues.

The J gene is TRBJ1-2, the V gene TRBV27; possibly TRBD1 for D (5 bases). The V end was cut by 2 bases, the J end by 4 bases, with 14 bases between. CDR1 is MNHEY, CDR2 SMNVEV, per germline (reference sequence). The CDR3 totals 15 residues. This chain's CDR3 is CASSLSRELSYGYTF. The CDR3 DNA follows: TGTGCCAGCAGTTTAAGCAGGGAATTAAGCTATGGCTACACCTTC.

This clonotype was counted many times. This chain uses TRBV12-3 or TRBV12-4 with TRBJ1-1; D call uncertain. The CDR3 runs to 12 residues. The ends were cut back, 3 bases at V and 4 bases at J, with 6 bases in the middle. CDR3 nucleotide sequence: TGTGCCAGCAGTTTCATAGGCACTGAAGCTTTCTTT. This encodes CASSFIGTEAFF.

This clonotype occurred many times. V usage is TRBV7-2 and J usage is TRBJ2-7; weak D call: TRBD2 (5 bases). The germline V gene has CDR1 SGHTA and CDR2 FQGNSA. The V gene lost 5 bases and the J gene lost 2 bases, with 13 bases spanning the gap. The CDR3 runs to 14 residues. The CDR3 DNA is TGTGCCAGCAGCCCGCCAGCGGCCCCCTACGAGCAGTACTTC. Translation: CASSPPAAPYEQYF. Based on the CDR3 plus reference TRBV7-2 and TRBJ2-7, the full variable domain is GAGVSQSPSNKVTEKGKDVELRCDPISGHTALYWYRQSLGQGLEFLIYFQGNSAPDKSGLPSDRFSAERTGGSVSTLTIQRTQQEDSAVYLCASSPPAAPYEQYFGPGTRLTVT.

This chain joins TRBV5-8 and TRBJ1-1, with unresolved D. The CDR3 is 11 residues long. The V and J ends lost 5 bases and 9 bases respectively, with 11 bases between them. Germline V CDR1 and CDR2: SGHTS, YDEGEE. For the CDR3, the DNA is TGTGCCAGCAGTCTACAGTTTCAAGCTTTCTTT. It translates to CASSLQFQAFF. The full variable domain, its missing parts supplied by reference TRBV5-8 and TRBJ1-1, is EAGVTQSPTHLIKTRGQQATLRCSPISGHTSVYWYQQALGLGLQFLLWYDEGEERNRGNFPPRFSGRQFPNYSSELNVNALELEDSALYLCASSLQFQAFFGQGTRLTVV.

This clonotype has at least ten counts. The junction departs from the called germline gene at one end, perhaps through a read error. The gene calls are TRBV4-3 and TRBJ2-3; D might be TRBD1 (5 bases). Looked up from germline, CDR1 is LGHNA and CDR2 is YSLEER. The CDR3 consists of 13 residues. The CDR3 DNA follows: TGTGCCAGCAGCCAGGAGACAGAGGATACGCAGTATTTT. Translation gives CASSQETEDTQYF.